Listed here is a single TCR beta chain. The antigen is not known. These data are taken from a study of T cell responses to AZD1222 COVID-19 vaccine. Clones were sequenced by immunoSEQ multiplex PCR, and TCRdb holds only the in-frame ones, with some missing. The sample yields some 140,000 clones, roughly 90% seen once. The trim removed 5 bases at V and 5 bases at J, leaving 3 bases unmatched. Germline assignment: CDR1 MNHEY and CDR2 SMNVEV (reference sequence). This CDR3 spans 15 amino acids. Study findings and constraints: Females outnumbered males among donors, who were mostly white British; clonal diversity was possibly underestimated. The study found Spike-specific TCR breadth and depth rose after two AZD1222 doses. Repertoires in all cases were sampled only once the peak T cell response had passed.

The input for sequencing was peripheral blood, taken on day 0 of AZD1222 vaccination. The sequence came from an adult in good health. This chain connects TRBV27 to TRBJ2-1; 13 nucleotides match TRBD2. Here the CDR3 DNA reads TGTGCCAGCAGTCCCGGGACTAGCGGGAACAATGAGCAGTTCTTC. Translation gives CASSPGTSGNNEQFF.